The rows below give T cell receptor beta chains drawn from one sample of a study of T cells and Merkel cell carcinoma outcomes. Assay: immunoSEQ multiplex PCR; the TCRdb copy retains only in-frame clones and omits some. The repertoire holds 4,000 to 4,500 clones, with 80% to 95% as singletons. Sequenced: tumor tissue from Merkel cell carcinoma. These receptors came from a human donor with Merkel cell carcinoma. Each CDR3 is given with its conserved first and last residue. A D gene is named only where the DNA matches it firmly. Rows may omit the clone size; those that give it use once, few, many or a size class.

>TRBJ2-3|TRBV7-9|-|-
TGTGCCAGCAGCTTAGCCGCAGATACGCAGTATTTT
CASSLAADTQYF
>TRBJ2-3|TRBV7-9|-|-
TGTGCCAGTCCTGCCCAGGGCGAGAGCACAGATACGCAGTATTTT
CASPAQGESTDTQYF
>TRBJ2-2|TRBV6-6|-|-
TGTGCCAGCACACCGGTCAGGACCGGGGAGCTGTTTTTT
CASTPVRTGELFF
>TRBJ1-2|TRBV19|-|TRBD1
TGTGCCAGTAGTACAACCGGGACAGGGAACTATGGCTACACCTTC
CASSTTGTGNYGYTF
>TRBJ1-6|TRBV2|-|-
TGTGCCAGCAGCTCATATAGCTCCTATAATTCACCCCTCCACTTT
CASSSYSSYNSPLHF
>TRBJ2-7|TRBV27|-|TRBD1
TGTGCCAGCAGTGCGGACAGGGGATACGGGGAGCAGTACTTC
CASSADRGYGEQYF
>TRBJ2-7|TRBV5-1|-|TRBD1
TGCGCCAGCAGCCCAGAGGACAGGGGATTTTACGAGCAGTACTTC
CASSPEDRGFYEQYF
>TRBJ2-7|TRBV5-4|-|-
TGTGCCAGCAGCTCGGACCAGTCCTACGAGCAGTACTTC
CASSSDQSYEQYF
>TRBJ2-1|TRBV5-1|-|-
TGCGCCAGCAGCTTGGTCGGGAGAGGGAATGAGCAGTTCTTC
CASSLVGRGNEQFF
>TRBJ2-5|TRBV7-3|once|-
TGTGCCAGCAGCTTATTTCGGGAGGAGACCCAGTACTTC
CASSLFREETQYF
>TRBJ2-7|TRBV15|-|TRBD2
TGTGCCACCAGCAGAGCCGGGACTAGCGGGAACGAGCAGTACTTC
CATSRAGTSGNEQYF
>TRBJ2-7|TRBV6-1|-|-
TGTGCCAGCAGTGATGACGGTCGAGAGCATACCCACGAGCAGTACTTC
CASSDDGREHTHEQYF
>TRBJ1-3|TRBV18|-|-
TGTGCCAGCTCACCACGGAGCAGTTTCAGCTCTGGAAACACCATATATTTT
CASSPRSSFSSGNTIYF
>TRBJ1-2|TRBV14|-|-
TGTGCCAGCAGCCAAGTACCCAATGGCTACACCTTC
CASSQVPNGYTF
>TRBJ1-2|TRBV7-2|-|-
TGTGCCAGCAGCTTAGAATGGGGCTACTATGGCTACACCTTC
CASSLEWGYYGYTF
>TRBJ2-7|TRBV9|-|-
TGTGCCAGCAGCGTTGGGGGGACACGGGCCAACGAGCAGTACTTC
CASSVGGTRANEQYF
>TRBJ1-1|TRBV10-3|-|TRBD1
TGTGCCATCAGGGACGGGACAGTGGGTACGGAAGAAGCTTTCTTT
CAIRDGTVGTEEAFF
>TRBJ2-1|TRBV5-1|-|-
TGCGCCAGCAGCGATTACAATGAGCAGTTCTTC
CASSDYNEQFF
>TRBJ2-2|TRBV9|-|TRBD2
TGTGCCAGCAGCGTGGCTAGCGGGGGTGTCACCGGGGAGCTGTTTTTT
CASSVASGGVTGELFF
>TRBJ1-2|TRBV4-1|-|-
TGCGCCAGCAGCCAAGCTTTACAGGTTGACTATGGCTACACCTTC
CASSQALQVDYGYTF
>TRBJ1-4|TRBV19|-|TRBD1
TGTGCCAGTAGCCTAAGACCGGGACAGGGCGGATGGACTAATGAAAAACTGTTTTTT
CASSLRPGQGGWTNEKLFF
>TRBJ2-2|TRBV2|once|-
TGTGCCAGCAGTGAAGGGAGGGGGGGCACCAGGGAGCTGTTTTTT
CASSEGRGGTRELFF
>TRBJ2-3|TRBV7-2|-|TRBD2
TGTGCCAGCAGCTGGCGGGCGGGGGGCACAGATACGCAGTATTTT
CASSWRAGGTDTQYF